This T cell receptor (beta chain) emerged from a study of control samples from healthy donors and cancer patients (dated by TCRdb to 2018 to 2020). Library construction relied on the immunoSEQ multiplex PCR assay. TCRdb carries this immuneACCESS record with in-frame sequences only. Its versions omit some clonotypes, under half of them owing to an unresolved V gene in the studies checked, with the rest unexplained. This sample holds about 160,000 clones; approximately 94% were observed only once. Together, the top ten hold 12% to 15% of the sample. Measured from the cysteine to the phenylalanine, the CDR3 is 16 residues long. CDR3 DNA only is kept here, 48 bases in frame from base 1. The germline V end is reduced by 3 bases and the J end by 5 bases; junction bases left unmatched: 6. The germline V gene encodes CDR1 MNHEY and CDR2 SMNVEV (reference sequence). Turning to this clone: The specificity of this receptor is unknown. No clone much larger than this one lies a single base away; base qualities are absent.

Sequencing was performed on PBMCs. This receptor was identified in a man aged 60 to 69 with colorectal cancer. Here the chain combines TRBV27 and TRBJ1-4; 10 central bases correspond to TRBD1. CDR3 reads: CASSFLGQGGNEKLFF. The DNA sequence reads TGTGCCAGCAGTTTCCTCGGACAGGGGGGCAATGAAAAACTGTTTTTT.